A single sample is the source of the 13 T cell receptor beta chains below, sequenced in a study of shared clonotypes between healthy human individuals. The method was immunoSEQ multiplex PCR; TCRdb's version includes in-frame clones alone and lacks a portion of them. The sample holds 600,000 to 750,000 clones, 90% seen once. Sequenced input: memory CD8+ T cells from PBMCs. Subset reported: CD45RO+ cells pooled with CCR7-negative TemRA cells. Receptors were obtained from a man between 18 and 35 years old in good health. Some clones in this sample may be carry-over from other donors' samples.

The chain has TRBV28 and TRBJ2-7; D ambiguous. Deletions cut 5 bases from V and 0 bases from J, with 14 bases between. CDR3 length: 15 residues. The germline V gene has CDR1 MDHEN and CDR2 SYDVKM. The CDR3 coding sequence is TGTGCCAGCAGTCCCCCCGGACCTTACTCCTACGAGCAGTACTTC. Its translation is CASSPPGPYSYEQYF. Variable domain in full (rest from reference TRBV28 and TRBJ2-7): DVKVTQSSRYLVKRTGEKVFLECVQDMDHENMFWYRQDPGLGLRLIYFSYDVKMKEKGDIPEGYSVSREKKERFSLILESASTNQTSMYLCASSPPGPYSYEQYFGPGTRLTVT.

The chain links TRBV19 to TRBJ2-3; D is possibly TRBD2 (7 bases). Germline V gene data show CDR1 as LNHDA and CDR2 as SQIVND (reference sequence). This CDR3 comprises 15 residues. The V end was cut by 2 bases, the J end by 3 bases, with 12 bases between. The CDR3 reads CASSIREGGTDTQYF. The CDR3 bases are TGTGCCAGTAGTATACGAGAGGGGGGGACAGATACGCAGTATTTT.

The chain links TRBV10-1 to TRBJ2-2; possible D gene TRBD1, 5 bases. Germline CDR1 reads WNHNN; CDR2 reads SYGVQD (reference sequence). V lost 3 bases, J lost 1 base, and 12 bases lay in between. The CDR3 is 16 amino acids. CDR3 amino acids: CASSDPREGNTGELFF. Written as DNA, the CDR3 is TGCGCCAGCAGTGACCCCAGGGAAGGGAACACCGGGGAGCTGTTTTTT.

The chain employs TRBV19 and TRBJ1-5; maybe TRBD1 (5 bases). The V end was cut by 9 bases, the J end by 1 base, with 16 bases between. This CDR3 comprises 15 residues. Germline V CDR1 and CDR2: LNHDA, SQIVND (reference sequence). CDR3 nucleotides: TGTGCCAGCTCCACTCGGGGCAAGAGCAATCAGCCCCAGCATTTT. It encodes CASSTRGKSNQPQHF.

The chain has TRBV19 and TRBJ2-5; D is possibly TRBD2 (6 bases). The length of the CDR3 is 13 residues. From germline, CDR1 is LNHDA and CDR2 SQIVND (reference sequence). V gave up 6 bases and J gave up 6 bases, with 14 bases separating them. The DNA of the CDR3 is TGTGCCAGTAGCGGGAGTAGGCTACAGACCCAGTACTTC. It is translated as CASSGSRLQTQYF.

The chain uses TRBV7-2 and TRBJ2-7; D gene unclear. The length of the CDR3 is 12 residues. The V gene's germline CDR1 is SGHTA and CDR2 FQGNSA. Between the trimmed V and J ends, which lost 3 bases and 5 bases, there was a span of 8 bases. The CDR3 region is CASSFITDEQYF. The CDR3 bases are TGTGCCAGCAGCTTTATCACGGACGAGCAGTACTTC. The full variable domain, its missing parts supplied by reference TRBV7-2 and TRBJ2-7, is GAGVSQSPSNKVTEKGKDVELRCDPISGHTALYWYRQSLGQGLEFLIYFQGNSAPDKSGLPSDRFSAERTGGSVSTLTIQRTQQEDSAVYLCASSFITDEQYFGPGTRLTVT.

The V gene is TRBV7-9, the J gene TRBJ1-3; D gene unclear. Germline V CDR1 and CDR2: SEHNR, FQNEAQ (reference sequence). Trimming left V 3 bases short and J 2 bases short, with 5 bases between. CDR3 length equals 13 residues. In nucleotides, the CDR3 is TGTGCCAGCAGCTTTGAGGCTGGAAACACCATATATTTT. As protein: CASSFEAGNTIYF.

The chain links TRBV28 to TRBJ1-2; perhaps TRBD1 as D (5 bases). The CDR3 extends over 18 amino acids. V dropped 5 bases and J dropped 3 bases, with 25 bases sitting between them. Germline V gene sequence: CDR1 MDHEN, CDR2 SYDVKM. The CDR3 reads CASSPTGGTQTFHYGYTF. For the CDR3, the DNA is TGTGCCAGCAGTCCCACCGGGGGAACCCAAACATTCCACTATGGCTACACCTTC.

The chain links TRBV7-9 to TRBJ2-1; perhaps TRBD1 as D (6 bases). There are 12 residues in the CDR3. Looked up from germline, CDR1 is SEHNR and CDR2 is FQNEAQ (reference sequence). Trimming stripped 5 bases from V and 10 bases from J, with 12 bases between. CDR3 DNA sequence: TGTGCCAGCAGCCGTGACAGGAACGAGCAGTTCTTC. Translating gives CASSRDRNEQFF.

The J gene is TRBJ2-5, the V gene TRBV4-3; D remains unclear. The DNA end favors TRBJ2-7, so the J call may be wrong. CDR1 is LGHNA and CDR2 is YSLEER in the germline V gene. This CDR3 region has 15 residues. CDR3 sequence: CASSPQRTASYEQYF. CDR3 sequence (DNA): TGCGCCAGCAGCCCCCAAAGGACCGCCTCCTACGAGCAGTACTTC.

The V and J genes are TRBV11-2 and TRBJ1-5, with a possible D match to TRBD1 (6 bases). The CDR3 covers 15 residues. CDR1 SGHAT and CDR2 FQNNGV come from the germline V gene. The germline V and J ends were trimmed by 4 bases and 0 bases, with 10 bases remaining between them. CDR3 residues: CASSSGVHSNQPQHF. The CDR3 coding sequence is TGTGCCAGCAGCTCAGGGGTACATAGCAATCAGCCCCAGCATTTT.

The CDR3 here is CATLGREVIEAFF. The CDR3 DNA follows: TGTGCCACCTTGGGACGGGAGGTAATTGAAGCTTTCTTT. The chain recombines TRBV2 with TRBJ1-1, with D perhaps TRBD1 (5 bases). The CDR3 covers 13 residues. Germline CDR1 reads SNHLY; CDR2 reads FYNNEI. V dropped 10 bases and J dropped 7 bases, with 19 bases sitting between them.

In DNA form, the CDR3 reads TGTGCCAGCAGTTTAGGGCAGGGGGCTGGAGAGACCCAGTACTTC. Amino acids: CASSLGQGAGETQYF. The genes are TRBV27 and TRBJ2-5; 8 positions match TRBD1. Trimming at V came to 2 bases and at J to 4 bases, leaving 6 bases not matched to a gene. Looked up from germline, CDR1 is MNHEY and CDR2 is SMNVEV (reference sequence). This CDR3 spans 15 amino acids.